A selection of T cell receptor beta chains follows, all from one sample in a study of technical replicates of blood from a few donors. Only in-frame clones appear in the TCRdb table, and some are missing; sequencing was by immunoSEQ multiplex PCR. This table has tens of thousands of clones, roughly 94% appearing once. Sequencing was performed on T cells isolated from PBMCs. Receptors were obtained from a human donor in good health. Both conserved end residues are part of each CDR3. D genes are given only for firm matches. A clone size is listed for some rows: how often the clone was seen (once, few, many), or a class if it is expanded.

v_gene: TRBV6-5
d_gene: -
j_gene: TRBJ1-2
abundance: -
len: 14
CDR3nt: TGTGCCAGCAGCAGGAATATCCAGGTATATGGCTACACCTTC
CDR3aa: CASSRNIQVYGYTF

v_gene: TRBV18
d_gene: TRBD1
j_gene: TRBJ2-7
abundance: -
len: 16
CDR3nt: TGTGCCAGCTCACGAAGGGGACAGGGGGCCGTGATCGAGCAGTACTTC
CDR3aa: CASSRRGQGAVIEQYF

v_gene: TRBV2
d_gene: -
j_gene: TRBJ1-1
abundance: -
len: 13
CDR3nt: TGTGCCAACGATAGCGGCGAGCACGCTGAAGCTTTCTTT
CDR3aa: CANDSGEHAEAFF

v_gene: TRBV5-1
d_gene: -
j_gene: TRBJ1-1
abundance: -
len: 14
CDR3nt: TGCGCCAGCAGCGGGGCACCAGGAGAAACTCAAGCTTTCTTT
CDR3aa: CASSGAPGETQAFF

v_gene: TRBV9
d_gene: -
j_gene: TRBJ2-1
abundance: -
len: 14
CDR3nt: TGTGCCAGCAGCGTATTCGGCTCCTACAATGAGCAGTTCTTC
CDR3aa: CASSVFGSYNEQFF

v_gene: TRBV5-1
d_gene: -
j_gene: TRBJ2-3
abundance: -
len: 14
CDR3nt: TGCGCCAGCAGCGTGGACAGAATCACAGATACGCAGTATTTT
CDR3aa: CASSVDRITDTQYF

v_gene: TRBV2
d_gene: TRBD1
j_gene: TRBJ2-7
abundance: once
len: 14
CDR3nt: TGTGCCAGCAGCCGCGGGACAGGCTCCTACGAGCAGTACTTC
CDR3aa: CASSRGTGSYEQYF

v_gene: TRBV7-9
d_gene: TRBD2
j_gene: TRBJ2-7
abundance: once
len: 14
CDR3nt: TGTGCCAGCAGCTCGGCGGGACTAGATAGCGAGCAGTACTTC
CDR3aa: CASSSAGLDSEQYF

v_gene: TRBV7-9
d_gene: -
j_gene: TRBJ1-1
abundance: -
len: 12
CDR3nt: TGTGCCAGCAGCGTATCAGACAGAGAAGCTTTCTTT
CDR3aa: CASSVSDREAFF

v_gene: TRBV12-2
d_gene: -
j_gene: TRBJ2-2
abundance: -
len: 12
CDR3nt: TGTGCAAGTCGCTCCCGTTTGGGGGAGCTGTTTTTT
CDR3aa: CASRSRLGELFF

v_gene: TRBV2
d_gene: TRBD1
j_gene: TRBJ2-6
abundance: -
len: 15
CDR3nt: TGTGCCAGCAGTTCAGGGGGCGCAGGGGCCAACGTCCTGACTTTC
CDR3aa: CASSSGGAGANVLTF

v_gene: TRBV11-2
d_gene: TRBD1
j_gene: TRBJ1-4
abundance: -
len: 18
CDR3nt: TGTGCCAGCAGCGGAGGGACAGACCAATCAACAACTAATGAAAAACTGTTTTTT
CDR3aa: CASSGGTDQSTTNEKLFF

v_gene: TRBV9
d_gene: -
j_gene: TRBJ1-3
abundance: -
len: 17
CDR3nt: TGTGCCAGCAGCGTTTCCCCAGCCGGGACTTTAGCAAACACCATATATTTT
CDR3aa: CASSVSPAGTLANTIYF

v_gene: TRBV5-1
d_gene: -
j_gene: TRBJ1-3
abundance: -
len: 15
CDR3nt: TGCGCCAGCAGCTCCGGTGACACCTCTGGAAACACCATATATTTT
CDR3aa: CASSSGDTSGNTIYF

v_gene: TRBV28
d_gene: TRBD1
j_gene: TRBJ2-7
abundance: -
len: 14
CDR3nt: TGTGCCATACAAAAGAGGACAGGGTGGTACGAGCAGTACTTC
CDR3aa: CAIQKRTGWYEQYF

v_gene: TRBV7-8
d_gene: -
j_gene: TRBJ1-3
abundance: -
len: 16
CDR3nt: TGTGCCAGCAGCTTAGCGTTGACAGGCTCTGGAAACACCATATATTTT
CDR3aa: CASSLALTGSGNTIYF

v_gene: TRBV19
d_gene: TRBD2
j_gene: TRBJ2-3
abundance: -
len: 14
CDR3nt: TGTGCCGCCCGGACTAGCGGGGGTCGGGATACGCAGTATTTT
CDR3aa: CAARTSGGRDTQYF

v_gene: TRBV7-7
d_gene: -
j_gene: TRBJ2-5
abundance: -
len: 16
CDR3nt: TGTGCTAGCAGCTTAGCGCCCCGGGGGAACCAAGAGACCCAGTACTTC
CDR3aa: CASSLAPRGNQETQYF

v_gene: TRBV11-2
d_gene: -
j_gene: TRBJ1-5
abundance: -
len: 14
CDR3nt: TGTGCCAGCAGCTTCGGCGGGGCAGATCAGCCCCAGCATTTT
CDR3aa: CASSFGGADQPQHF

v_gene: TRBV19
d_gene: -
j_gene: TRBJ1-6
abundance: -
len: 15
CDR3nt: TGTGCCAGTAGTTCTATCCGGGAGCCTAATTCACCCCTCCACTTT
CDR3aa: CASSSIREPNSPLHF

v_gene: TRBV6-1
d_gene: TRBD1
j_gene: TRBJ2-7
abundance: -
len: 13
CDR3nt: TGTGCCAGCAGTGTGACAGGGATCCACGAGCAGTACTTC
CDR3aa: CASSVTGIHEQYF

v_gene: TRBV28
d_gene: -
j_gene: TRBJ2-7
abundance: -
len: 15
CDR3nt: TGTGCCAGCAGTTTATATGGCGGCGTAATCTACGAGCAGTACTTC
CDR3aa: CASSLYGGVIYEQYF

v_gene: TRBV5-1
d_gene: -
j_gene: TRBJ2-3
abundance: -
len: 16
CDR3nt: TGCGCCAGCAGGTCCGGCGGCGGGATCGACACAGATACGCAGTATTTT
CDR3aa: CASRSGGGIDTDTQYF

v_gene: TRBV5-1
d_gene: TRBD2
j_gene: TRBJ2-3
abundance: -
len: 16
CDR3nt: TGCGCCAGCAGCGTGAGGATGGCGGGAGGAGGGGATACGCAGTATTTT
CDR3aa: CASSVRMAGGGDTQYF

v_gene: TRBV28
d_gene: TRBD2
j_gene: TRBJ2-1
abundance: -
len: 14
CDR3nt: TGTGCCATATCCCTAGCGGGGTCCTACAATGAGCAGTTCTTC
CDR3aa: CAISLAGSYNEQFF

v_gene: TRBV7-8
d_gene: -
j_gene: TRBJ1-1
abundance: -
len: 14
CDR3nt: TGTGCCAGCAGCTTACTTCAGGTTAACACTGAAGCTTTCTTT
CDR3aa: CASSLLQVNTEAFF

v_gene: TRBV18
d_gene: TRBD1
j_gene: TRBJ2-7
abundance: -
len: 15
CDR3nt: TGTGCCAGCGTTGAGGGACAGGCGCAAACCTACGAGCAGTACTTC
CDR3aa: CASVEGQAQTYEQYF

v_gene: TRBV6-1
d_gene: -
j_gene: TRBJ1-1
abundance: -
len: 15
CDR3nt: TGTGCCAGCAGTGAAGGTCCGGTCATGAACACTGAAGCTTTCTTT
CDR3aa: CASSEGPVMNTEAFF

v_gene: TRBV2
d_gene: -
j_gene: TRBJ1-1
abundance: -
len: 13
CDR3nt: TGTGCCAGCACGGAACAGGCTGACACTGAAGCTTTCTTT
CDR3aa: CASTEQADTEAFF

v_gene: TRBV9
d_gene: TRBD1
j_gene: TRBJ1-3
abundance: -
len: 18
CDR3nt: TGTGCCAGCAGCCCTCACCCATCGGGACAGAGCTCTGGAAACACCATATATTTT
CDR3aa: CASSPHPSGQSSGNTIYF

v_gene: TRBV5-6
d_gene: TRBD1
j_gene: TRBJ2-7
abundance: -
len: 15
CDR3nt: TGTGCCAGCAGCCCCGACCGGGACAGGGGCTACGAGCAGTACTTC
CDR3aa: CASSPDRDRGYEQYF

v_gene: TRBV5-1
d_gene: -
j_gene: TRBJ2-7
abundance: -
len: 14
CDR3nt: TGCGCCAGCAGCGCCCAGGACAAAGCCTACGAGCAGTACTTC
CDR3aa: CASSAQDKAYEQYF

v_gene: TRBV5-8
d_gene: -
j_gene: TRBJ2-3
abundance: -
len: 15
CDR3nt: TGTGCCAGCAGGGCCGGGACCGGGACACTGGATACGCAGTATTTT
CDR3aa: CASRAGTGTLDTQYF

v_gene: TRBV4-2
d_gene: -
j_gene: TRBJ2-5
abundance: -
len: 18
CDR3nt: TGTGCCAGCAGCCAAGATTTCGGGATCCTGGGATTGAAAGAGACCCAGTACTTC
CDR3aa: CASSQDFGILGLKETQYF

v_gene: TRBV27
d_gene: -
j_gene: TRBJ2-1
abundance: -
len: 20
CDR3nt: TGTGCCAGCAGTCCGAGGGGGAGGGGATTTGGGACAGGCAATGACAATGAGCAGTTCTTC
CDR3aa: CASSPRGRGFGTGNDNEQFF

v_gene: TRBV29-1
d_gene: TRBD1
j_gene: TRBJ1-1
abundance: -
len: 13
CDR3nt: TGCAGCGTTTCGAGACAGGGGGCGTTAGAAGCTTTCTTT
CDR3aa: CSVSRQGALEAFF

v_gene: TRBV28
d_gene: -
j_gene: TRBJ1-1
abundance: -
len: 16
CDR3nt: TGTGCCAGCAGTGTTTTTTTCCCCCGGGGTTTGCCTGAAGCTTTCTTT
CDR3aa: CASSVFFPRGLPEAFF

v_gene: TRBV19
d_gene: -
j_gene: TRBJ2-1
abundance: once
len: 15
CDR3nt: TGTGCCAGTAGTAAACGCGCGGAATGGGTCAATGAGCAGTTCTTC
CDR3aa: CASSKRAEWVNEQFF

v_gene: TRBV21-1
d_gene: -
j_gene: TRBJ1-2
abundance: -
len: 15
CDR3nt: TGTGCCAGCAGCAGAGCTACAGGCGCAAACTATGGCTACACCTTC
CDR3aa: CASSRATGANYGYTF

v_gene: TRBV11-2
d_gene: -
j_gene: TRBJ2-5
abundance: -
len: 13
CDR3nt: TGTGCCAGCAGAGCCAGGGTTGGGGAGACCCAGTACTTC
CDR3aa: CASRARVGETQYF